These 22 T cell receptor beta chains were all obtained from the same sample, sequenced in a study of graft-versus-host responses after intestinal transplantation. Clones were read by immunoSEQ multiplex PCR, and TCRdb kept only the in-frame ones, dropping some. This table holds about 91,000 clones, approximately 89% found once. Which antigens these TCRs recognize remains unknown. The sample consisted of unstimulated CD4+ T cells sorted from spleen or lymph node cells, taken before transplant. All receptors come from a human donor who was the organ donor for an intestinal transplant.

The chain combines TRBV19 with TRBJ1-2, with TRBD1 as a possible D gene (5 bases). The CDR3 loop spans 15 amino acids. The V end was cut by 3 bases, the J end by 0 bases, with 11 bases between. The germline CDR1 and CDR2 sequences are LNHDA and SQIVND (reference sequence). The CDR3, as DNA: TGTGCCAGTAGTATGCCCAGGGCCCCTAACTATGGCTACACCTTC. This translates into CASSMPRAPNYGYTF.

This clone was observed once. J is TRBJ1-3 and V is TRBV4-1, with D uncertain. This CDR3 is built from 18 residues. V was trimmed by 1 base and J by 0 bases, leaving 16 bases between them. Looked up from germline, CDR1 is MGHRA and CDR2 is YSYEKL. The CDR3, as DNA: TGCGCCAGCAGCCAAGTGATTGGCGACTTTATCTCTGGAAACACCATATATTTT. It is translated as CASSQVIGDFISGNTIYF.

The chain links TRBV28 to TRBJ2-1; D call uncertain. Germline values: CDR1 MDHEN, CDR2 SYDVKM. Trimming left V 3 bases short and J 0 bases short, with 12 bases between. This CDR3 has 16 amino acids. Here the CDR3 reads CASSLSGPVSYNEQFF. The CDR3, as DNA: TGTGCCAGCAGTTTGAGTGGGCCAGTCTCCTACAATGAGCAGTTCTTC.

The genes are TRBV2 and TRBJ1-2; 12 nucleotides match TRBD1. V lost 9 bases to trimming and J lost 4 bases; unmatched junction nucleotides: 9. CDR3 length equals 15 residues. Germline V gene data show CDR1 as SNHLY and CDR2 as FYNNEI. CDR3 in amino acids: CARRDRGRRGYGYTF. CDR3 nucleotides: TGTGCCAGAAGGGACAGGGGGCGCCGAGGCTATGGCTACACCTTC.

The CDR3 is CASSPSRLGVVTGELFF. The CDR3 DNA follows: TGTGCCAGCAGCCCCTCAAGGTTAGGGGTCGTCACCGGGGAGCTGTTTTTT. The gene calls are TRBV7-9 and TRBJ2-2; D is possibly TRBD1 (5 bases). Trimming cost V 5 bases and J 4 bases, with 20 bases left between them. The CDR3 contains 17 residues. CDR1 is SEHNR and CDR2 is FQNEAQ in the germline V gene (reference sequence). Complete variable domain (other parts from reference TRBV7-9 and TRBJ2-2): DTGVSQNPRHKITKRGQNVTFRCDPISEHNRLYWYRQTLGQGPEFLTYFQNEAQLEKSRLLSDRFSAERPKGSFSTLEIQRTEQGDSAMYLCASSPSRLGVVTGELFFGEGSRLTVL.

The CDR3 nucleotides read TGTGCCAGTAGTATCGGGCAGGGGTCCTACAATGAGCAGTTCTTC. Translation gives CASSIGQGSYNEQFF. The chain links TRBV19 to TRBJ2-1, with a weak D call TRBD1 (6 bases). Germline V CDR1 and CDR2: LNHDA, SQIVND (reference sequence). Trimming took off 3 bases at V and 1 base at J, with 10 bases between the two ends. CDR3 length: 15 residues.

The rearrangement uses TRBV19 and TRBJ2-1, with 9 bases lining up with TRBD2. In germline, CDR1 is LNHDA, CDR2 SQIVND (reference sequence). The CDR3 runs 15 residues. The V gene end was trimmed by 5 bases and the J gene end by 3 bases; junction bases not matched to a gene: 5. CDR3 protein: CASSGWTSVYNEQFF. As DNA, the CDR3 is TGTGCCAGTAGTGGGTGGACTAGCGTCTACAATGAGCAGTTCTTC.

The rearrangement uses TRBV5-1 and TRBJ1-1; 8 positions agree with TRBD1. V lost 0 bases to trimming and J lost 1 base; unmatched junction nucleotides: 8. CDR1 is SGHRS and CDR2 is YFSETQ in the germline V gene. The CDR3 has 17 residues. This CDR3 is CASSLVARGLENTEAFF. For the CDR3, the DNA is TGCGCCAGCAGCTTGGTTGCCAGGGGGCTTGAGAACACTGAAGCTTTCTTT.

This clone has only one observation. The chain is built from TRBV6-1 and TRBJ1-5; D is undetermined. The germline V gene has CDR1 MNHNS and CDR2 SASEGT. Trimming stripped 6 bases from V and 5 bases from J, with 8 bases between. This CDR3 spans 12 amino acids. The CDR3: CASSYRDQPQHF. The DNA of the CDR3 is TGTGCCAGCAGCTATCGCGATCAGCCCCAGCATTTT.

The chain employs TRBV30 and TRBJ1-2, with unresolved D. The CDR3 spans 13 residues. V lost 1 base and J 7 bases, leaving 13 bases between the germline ends. Germline V gene sequence: CDR1 GTSNPN, CDR2 SVGIG (reference sequence). CDR3 amino acids: CAWSGRRESGYTF. The CDR3 DNA follows: TGTGCCTGGAGTGGTCGGAGGGAGAGTGGCTACACCTTC.

This chain connects TRBV7-9 to TRBJ2-7, with D perhaps matching TRBD1 (7 bases). Per the germline V gene, CDR1 is SEHNR and CDR2 is FQNEAQ (reference sequence). There are 18 residues in the CDR3. The ends were cut back, 0 bases at V and 3 bases at J, with 21 bases in the middle. CDR3 DNA sequence: TGTGCCAGCAGCTTAGCCGAGGGGGGACAGAGGCCTAACTACGAGCAGTACTTC. Translating gives CASSLAEGGQRPNYEQYF. Drawing the rest from reference TRBV7-9 and TRBJ2-7, the complete variable domain is DTGVSQNPRHKITKRGQNVTFRCDPISEHNRLYWYRQTLGQGPEFLTYFQNEAQLEKSRLLSDRFSAERPKGSFSTLEIQRTEQGDSAMYLCASSLAEGGQRPNYEQYFGPGTRLTVT.

This clone was seen more than once but under ten times. This rearrangement joins TRBV6-5 to TRBJ1-1; no reliable D call. Germline V gene lookup returns CDR1 MNHEY and CDR2 SVGAGI. V was clipped by 11 bases and J by 1 base, with 11 bases between them. The length of the CDR3 is 12 residues. CDR3 nucleotide sequence: TGTGCCTCTGGGAGGAAGAACACTGAAGCTTTCTTT. Its protein product is CASGRKNTEAFF.

The table lists this clone with a few counts. The chain combines TRBV5-4 with TRBJ2-7; perhaps TRBD1 as D (6 bases). CDR1 SGHNT and CDR2 YYREEE come from the germline V gene (reference sequence). The CDR3 is made up of 13 amino acids. Between the trimmed V and J ends, which lost 1 base and 2 bases, there was a span of 7 bases. In nucleotides, the CDR3 is TGTGCCAGCAGCTTGTACAGGGCCTACGAGCAGTACTTC. As protein: CASSLYRAYEQYF.

The chain links TRBV11-2 to TRBJ2-7, with a tentative D call TRBD2 (5 bases). This CDR3 is built from 15 residues. Deletions cut 5 bases from V and 4 bases from J, with 18 bases between. Germline loops: CDR1 SGHAT, CDR2 FQNNGV. CDR3 amino acids: CASSPVWLAQYEQYF. CDR3 nucleotide sequence: TGTGCCAGCAGCCCGGTGTGGCTAGCCCAATACGAGCAGTACTTC.

The rearrangement joins TRBV18 to TRBJ2-3, with 9 bases identical to TRBD2. With 3 bases clipped from V and 2 bases from J, the junction kept 9 bases outside the gene matches. The germline V gene has CDR1 KGHSH and CDR2 LQKENI. The CDR3 has 17 amino acids. The CDR3 DNA follows: TGTGCCAGCTCACCCTTAGCGGGAGAAATTTCCACAGATACGCAGTATTTT. It translates to CASSPLAGEISTDTQYF.

The chain recombines TRBV11-3 with TRBJ2-1, with a possible D match to TRBD2 (5 bases). This CDR3 is 13 amino acids long. Germline V gene sequence: CDR1 SGHNT, CDR2 YENEEA. V lost 2 bases and J lost 6, with 8 bases in between. CDR3 sequence (DNA): TGTGCCAGCAGCTTAATGAGGGTCAATGAGCAGTTCTTC. It encodes CASSLMRVNEQFF.

The V gene is TRBV7-9, the J gene TRBJ1-1; D gene uncertain. This CDR3 has 12 residues. Trimming took off 0 bases at V and 6 bases at J, with 5 bases between the two ends. Germline CDR1 and CDR2: SEHNR and FQNEAQ (reference sequence). This CDR3 reads CASSLAGPEAFF. The CDR3 DNA reads as TGTGCCAGCAGCTTAGCCGGTCCTGAAGCTTTCTTT. Full variable domain (outside the CDR3, taken from reference TRBV7-9 and TRBJ1-1): DTGVSQNPRHKITKRGQNVTFRCDPISEHNRLYWYRQTLGQGPEFLTYFQNEAQLEKSRLLSDRFSAERPKGSFSTLEIQRTEQGDSAMYLCASSLAGPEAFFGQGTRLTVV.

This chain uses TRBV7-6 with TRBJ2-1, with 10 bases matching TRBD2. Germline values: CDR1 SGHVS, CDR2 FNYEAQ. V was clipped by 4 bases and J by 8 bases; unmatched bases: 14. The CDR3 runs to 17 residues. CDR3 residues: CASSSTGGSGRVDEQFF. In nucleotides, the CDR3 is TGTGCCAGCAGCTCCACAGGGGGGAGCGGGAGGGTCGATGAGCAGTTCTTC. Combining the CDR3 with reference TRBV7-6 and TRBJ2-1 gives the whole variable domain GAGVSQSPRYKVTKRGQDVALRCDPISGHVSLYWYRQALGQGPEFLTYFNYEAQQDKSGLPNDRFSAERPEGSISTLTIQRTEQRDSAMYRCASSSTGGSGRVDEQFFGPGTRLTVL.

This chain uses TRBV5-1 with TRBJ2-3, with D perhaps matching TRBD2 (5 bases). CDR3 length equals 15 residues. The germline V gene has CDR1 SGHRS and CDR2 YFSETQ. With 0 bases removed from V and 2 bases from J, the gap between germline ends came to 10 bases. In DNA form, the CDR3 reads TGCGCCAGCAGCTTGGTCAGAGGACTCACAGATACGCAGTATTTT. Residues: CASSLVRGLTDTQYF.

The chain joins TRBV12-5 to TRBJ1-2, with 8 bases fitting TRBD1. CDR3 size: 15 residues. The V gene end was trimmed by 0 bases and the J gene end by 6 bases; junction bases not matched to a gene: 6. The V gene's germline CDR1 is LGHNT and CDR2 FRNRAP. CDR3 sequence (DNA): TGTGCTAGTGGTTTGGTCATCCAACAGGGGGATGGCTACACCTTC. Translating it yields CASGLVIQQGDGYTF. The whole variable domain, filled in from reference TRBV12-5 and TRBJ1-2, reads DARVTQTPRHKVTEMGQEVTMRCQPILGHNTVFWYRQTMMQGLELLAYFRNRAPLDDSGMPKDRFSAEMPDATLATLKIQPSEPRDSAVYFCASGLVIQQGDGYTFGSGTRLTVV.

The chain carries TRBV28 and TRBJ1-5, with TRBD1 identical over 9 bases. With V trimmed by 8 bases and J by 9 bases, 5 bases remained unmatched. This CDR3 spans 12 amino acids. Germline CDR1 is MDHEN and CDR2 is SYDVKM. DNA for the CDR3: TGTGCCAGCCGACAGGGGGGAGGGCCCCAGCATTTT. Its translation: CASRQGGGPQHF.

This clone was seen more than once but under ten times. The chain is built from TRBV9 and TRBJ2-3, with a tentative D call TRBD2 (6 bases). The CDR3 length is 14 residues. V shed 4 bases and J shed 0 bases, with 9 bases lying between them. Germline values: CDR1 SGDLS, CDR2 YYNGEE. In DNA, the CDR3 is TGTGCCAGCAGCTCACTAGCCAGCACAGATACGCAGTATTTT. Amino acid sequence: CASSSLASTDTQYF.